These T cell receptor beta chains were read from a single sample in a study of human thymus T cells. TCRdb's table, derived via immunoSEQ multiplex PCR, lists solely in-frame clones and lacks some. The sample includes roughly 130,000 clones, around 94% of them seen just once. Sequenced material: thymus tissue. These receptors all come from a boy under two years old with a congenital heart defect but otherwise immunologically healthy. Both conserved end residues are part of each CDR3. A D gene is named only where the DNA matches it firmly. Expanded clones get a size class; other rows say once, few or many, or leave the size out.

J gene: TRBJ1-1; V gene: TRBV6-1; clone size: -; D gene: -; CDR3 DNA: TGTGCCAGCAGTGAATCCCTCCTGGGGGACACTGAAGCTTTCTTT; CDR3 protein: CASSESLLGDTEAFF
J gene: TRBJ2-7; V gene: TRBV6-4; clone size: -; D gene: TRBD2; CDR3 DNA: TGTGCCAGTCCTACAAATCGGACTAGCGCCCTCTACGAGCAGTACTTC; CDR3 protein: CASPTNRTSALYEQYF
J gene: TRBJ1-5; V gene: TRBV12-2; clone size: -; D gene: -; CDR3 DNA: TGTGCAAGTCGCTTAAGACCCCTCCAGCATTTT; CDR3 protein: CASRLRPLQHF
J gene: TRBJ2-7; V gene: TRBV5-5; clone size: -; D gene: TRBD1; CDR3 DNA: TGTGCCAGCAGCCACAGGGGGCCCTACGAGCAGTACTTC; CDR3 protein: CASSHRGPYEQYF
J gene: TRBJ2-1; V gene: TRBV7-2; clone size: -; D gene: -; CDR3 DNA: TGTGCCAGCAGCTTAGTTTATAAGCGGACTACCTACAATGAGCAGTTCTTC; CDR3 protein: CASSLVYKRTTYNEQFF
J gene: TRBJ1-2; V gene: TRBV30; clone size: -; D gene: TRBD1; CDR3 DNA: TGTGCCTGGAGTGTTGGACAGGTCGGAAACTATGGCTACACCTTC; CDR3 protein: CAWSVGQVGNYGYTF
J gene: TRBJ2-6; V gene: TRBV15; clone size: -; D gene: -; CDR3 DNA: TGTGCCACCAGCAGAGATCCGCCGGGCAGGGGGGTCTCTGGGGCCAACGTCCTGACTTTC; CDR3 protein: CATSRDPPGRGVSGANVLTF
J gene: TRBJ2-1; V gene: TRBV4-3; clone size: -; D gene: TRBD2; CDR3 DNA: TGCGCCAGCAGCCAGGCGGGGGAACTAGCGGGGGACCAAATTAGGGGTAATGAGCAGTTCTTC; CDR3 protein: CASSQAGELAGDQIRGNEQFF
J gene: TRBJ2-3; V gene: TRBV9; clone size: few; D gene: TRBD2; CDR3 DNA: TGTGCCAGCAGCGGGGGACTAGCGGGGGCCTCAGATACGCAGTATTTT; CDR3 protein: CASSGGLAGASDTQYF
J gene: TRBJ2-3; V gene: TRBV27; clone size: once; D gene: -; CDR3 DNA: TGTGCCAGCAGTTCCATCGGGACGCTTACTAGCACAGATACGCAGTATTTT; CDR3 protein: CASSSIGTLTSTDTQYF
J gene: TRBJ2-2; V gene: TRBV7-8; clone size: once; D gene: TRBD2; CDR3 DNA: TGTGCCAGCAGCCCCGGACTAGCGTCGGACACCGGGGAGCTGTTTTTT; CDR3 protein: CASSPGLASDTGELFF
J gene: TRBJ2-1; V gene: TRBV11-2; clone size: -; D gene: -; CDR3 DNA: TGTGCCAGCAGCCCCGAGCCTTGGGGAGTTGAGCAGTTCTTC; CDR3 protein: CASSPEPWGVEQFF
J gene: TRBJ1-5; V gene: TRBV7-8; clone size: -; D gene: -; CDR3 DNA: TGTGCCAGCAGCTTAGAGAGGCAGAATAGCAATCAGCCCCAGCATTTT; CDR3 protein: CASSLERQNSNQPQHF
J gene: TRBJ2-5; V gene: TRBV7-2; clone size: -; D gene: TRBD2; CDR3 DNA: TGTGCCAGCAGCTTGGGACTAGCGGGGGGAGAGACCCAGTACTTC; CDR3 protein: CASSLGLAGGETQYF
J gene: TRBJ2-5; V gene: TRBV7-6; clone size: once; D gene: -; CDR3 DNA: TGTGCCAGCAGCTTAGGCGGGGGACAGTCGGTGACCCAGTACTTC; CDR3 protein: CASSLGGGQSVTQYF
J gene: TRBJ1-5; V gene: TRBV10-2; clone size: -; D gene: -; CDR3 DNA: TGCGCCAGCAGTGAGTCGAGTCAGCCCCAGCATTTT; CDR3 protein: CASSESSQPQHF
J gene: TRBJ2-2; V gene: TRBV28; clone size: -; D gene: -; CDR3 DNA: TGTGCCAGCAGTTTTGAGGGCCCAAAAACTTACGCGAACACCGGGGAGCTGTTTTTT; CDR3 protein: CASSFEGPKTYANTGELFF
J gene: TRBJ1-5; V gene: TRBV28; clone size: -; D gene: -; CDR3 DNA: TGTGCCAGCAGTTCAGACAGCCATCCAACGGAAAGCAATCAGCCCCAGCATTTT; CDR3 protein: CASSSDSHPTESNQPQHF
J gene: TRBJ2-3; V gene: TRBV27; clone size: -; D gene: -; CDR3 DNA: TGTGCCAGCAGTCCCTCCTCAGGTATAGGGAGCACAGATACGCAGTATTTT; CDR3 protein: CASSPSSGIGSTDTQYF
J gene: TRBJ2-3; V gene: TRBV5-1; clone size: -; D gene: TRBD2; CDR3 DNA: TGCGCCAGCAGCTCCCCGCGGAGCGGGGACCCCACAGATACGCAGTATTTT; CDR3 protein: CASSSPRSGDPTDTQYF
J gene: TRBJ1-5; V gene: TRBV23-1; clone size: -; D gene: -; CDR3 DNA: TGCGCCAGCAGTCAATCGGAATCCCGAGGCGATCAGCCCCAGCATTTT; CDR3 protein: CASSQSESRGDQPQHF
J gene: TRBJ1-1; V gene: TRBV2; clone size: -; D gene: -; CDR3 DNA: TGTGCCAGCAGTCCCAAGGGGGAGAGGATGAACACTGAAGCTTTCTTT; CDR3 protein: CASSPKGERMNTEAFF